This entry features one T cell receptor beta chain sequence. Then a second PCR, running roughly 7 to 12 cycles, was carried out with a sample-barcoded 5' primer and a J-beta primer mix. TCRdb redid the calling of the 5' RACE reads with MiXCR, one entry per CDR3 protein. The data contain roughly 1.5 million distinct CDR3 sequences, approximately 39% of them singletons. These data come from a study of blood T cells in healthy people across ages. Germline-derived CDR1 and CDR2 are MNHEY and SVGAGI. The CDR3 runs 11 residues. Trimming removed 5 bases from V and 7 bases from J, with 8 bases in between. What was sequenced was blood. The chain recombines TRBV6-5 with TRBJ1-1; D unresolved. The receptor's source is a woman between 18 and 29 years old in good health. CDR3: CASSHGDEAFF. As DNA, the CDR3 is TGTGCCAGCAGTCACGGGGATGAAGCTTTCTTT.